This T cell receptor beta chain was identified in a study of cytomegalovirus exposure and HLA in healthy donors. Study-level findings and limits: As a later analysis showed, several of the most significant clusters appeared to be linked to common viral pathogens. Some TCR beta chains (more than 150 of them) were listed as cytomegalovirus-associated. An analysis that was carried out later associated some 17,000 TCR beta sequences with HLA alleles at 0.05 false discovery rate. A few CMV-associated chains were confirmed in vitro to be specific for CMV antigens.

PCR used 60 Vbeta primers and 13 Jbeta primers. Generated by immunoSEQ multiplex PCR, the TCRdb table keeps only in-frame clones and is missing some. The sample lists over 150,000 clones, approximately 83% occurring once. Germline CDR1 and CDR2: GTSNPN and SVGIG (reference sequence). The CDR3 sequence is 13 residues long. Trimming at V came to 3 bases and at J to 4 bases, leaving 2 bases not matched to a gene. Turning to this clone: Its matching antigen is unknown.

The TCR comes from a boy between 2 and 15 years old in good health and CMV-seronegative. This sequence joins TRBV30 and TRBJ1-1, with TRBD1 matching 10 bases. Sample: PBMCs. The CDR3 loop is CAWRGQGTTEAFF. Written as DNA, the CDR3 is TGTGCCTGGAGGGGACAGGGGACCACTGAAGCTTTCTTT.